This record concerns one T cell receptor beta chain sequence. Antigen unknown. The data were obtained in a study of neoadjuvant anti-PD-1 for oral cavity cancer. Trimming took 6 bases from V and 2 from J, leaving 17 bases between them. The CDR3 is made up of 15 amino acids. CDR1 and CDR2 from the germline V gene are SGHNT and YYREEE (reference sequence). The protocol was immunoSEQ multiplex PCR, while the TCRdb copy is restricted to in-frame clones and leaves out a portion. Seen here are approximately 67,000 clones, about 86% observed once, and the top ten hold approximately 3%. Overall study results and limits: Higher pretreatment Treg/Th17 ratios tracked higher pretreatment blood clonality.

The chain is built from TRBV5-4 and TRBJ1-2; tentative D call: TRBD1 (6 bases). This sample comprised PBMCs, obtained before nivolumab (anti-PD-1) treatment. The receptor comes from a person aged 35-80 years with oral cavity squamous cell carcinoma. The DNA for the CDR3 is TGTGCCAGCACTCCCACACCCGGGGGCAACTATGGCTACACCTTC. It translates to CASTPTPGGNYGYTF.